Here is one T cell receptor (beta chain) with its context. This clonotype was found many times. Its cognate antigen has yet to be identified. Base qualities are not recorded, but no much larger clone differs from it by a single base. Via the germline V gene (reference sequence), CDR1 is DFQATT and CDR2 SNEGSKA. The CDR3 goes from the cysteine to the phenylalanine over 13 residues. The sequence is cut down to CDR3 DNA, 39 bases in frame from base 1. V is cut by 6 bases and J by 0 bases, and the space between the germline ends is 11 bases. Sequencing relied on an Illumina HiSeq 2500. Quantitative 5'-RACE with molecular barcodes was the method used to prepare the TCR beta libraries. Per the original workflow: To identify disease-linked TCR variants, a new computational method was used, one built on a probabilistic model of VDJ rearrangement. TCRdb redid the processing of the public reads, applying fastp at Q25 and MiXCR, and retained in-frame beta chains. Every CDR3 protein is listed once, alongside the most common genes and DNA of its rows. What appears here as the V and J calls and clone size reflects TCRdb's work, not the paper's. A total of around 490,000 distinct CDR3 sequences appear in this sample, about 5.4% of them only once. In total, the top ten clones hold 3% to 4.5% of the sample.

This entry belongs to a study of CD8 T cells in ankylosing spondylitis (dated by TCRdb to between 2016 and 2019). Broadly, across the study: To find TCR variants linked to disease, the study profiled T cell receptor beta repertoires in ankylosing spondylitis patients and healthy donors. Peripheral blood was sampled, and synovial fluid was also collected from ankylosing spondylitis patients. The full study cohort comprised 20 to 30 ankylosing spondylitis patients and roughly 100 healthy donors.

Here is what the overall study found, with its caveats: Some of the motif variants had been reported before in the synovial fluid and blood of reactive arthritis patients, a finding that suggests common disease-initiation mechanisms. The disease-linked clones showed a CD8+ phenotype and occurred at relatively low frequencies in peripheral blood. The disease-linked clones were reported as significantly enriched in matched synovial fluid samples from ankylosing spondylitis patients. Blood from ankylosing spondylitis patients appeared to be characterized by a TCR beta motif composed of eight highly homologous amino acid variants.

Sequencing was performed on blood, either unsorted or a sorted T cell fraction (not recorded which). Recombination connected TRBV20-1 to TRBJ1-1; a confident D gene designation cannot be given. The receptor was isolated from a male donor with ankylosing spondylitis. This receptor has the CDR3 CSAWAGLNTEAFF. The DNA sequence is given as TGCAGTGCCTGGGCTGGGCTGAACACTGAAGCTTTCTTT.